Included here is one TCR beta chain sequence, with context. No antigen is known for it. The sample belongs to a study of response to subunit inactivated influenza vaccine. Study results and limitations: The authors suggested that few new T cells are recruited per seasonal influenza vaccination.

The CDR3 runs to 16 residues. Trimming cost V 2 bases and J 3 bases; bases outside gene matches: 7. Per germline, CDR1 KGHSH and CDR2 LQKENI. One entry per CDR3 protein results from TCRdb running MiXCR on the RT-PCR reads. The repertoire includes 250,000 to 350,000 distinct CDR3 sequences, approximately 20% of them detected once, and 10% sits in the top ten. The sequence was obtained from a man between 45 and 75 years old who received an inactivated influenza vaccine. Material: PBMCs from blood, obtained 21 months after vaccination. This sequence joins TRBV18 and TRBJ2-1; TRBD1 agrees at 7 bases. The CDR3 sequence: CASSPAGTVDYNEQFF. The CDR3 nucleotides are TGTGCCAGCTCACCAGCCGGGACAGTGGACTACAATGAGCAGTTCTTC.